The 32 T cell receptor beta chains in this list originate from one sample, sequenced in a study of cytomegalovirus exposure and HLA in healthy donors. PCR involved 60 Vbeta and 13 Jbeta primers. Libraries were prepared by immunoSEQ multiplex PCR; TCRdb keeps only in-frame clonotypes and omits some of them. The data hold about 140,000 clones, with 66% observed a single time. Material for sequencing was PBMCs. All receptors derive from a woman aged 55-69 years in good health and CMV-seronegative.

V and J are TRBV5-8 and TRBJ2-3, with 11 bases matching TRBD2. Germline V lookup: CDR1 SGHTS, CDR2 YDEGEE. The V and J ends lost 3 bases and 1 base, in that order; junction bases with no gene match: 4. The CDR3 is made up of 16 amino acids. The CDR3 is CASSSVAGGGTDTQYF. Here the CDR3 DNA reads TGTGCCAGCAGCTCGGTAGCGGGGGGGGGCACAGATACGCAGTATTTT.

This chain uses TRBV19 with TRBJ1-5; 7 bases agree with TRBD1. Germline CDR1 is LNHDA and CDR2 is SQIVND (reference sequence). The ends lost 9 bases at V and 6 bases at J; junction bases unmatched: 11. The CDR3 spans 14 residues. The CDR3, as DNA: TGTGCCAGCGGACTCGGCGCAGGGGGTCAGCCCCAGCATTTT. Its protein is CASGLGAGGQPQHF.

This clone was seen only a few times. CDR3: CASTDQGAWTEAFF. The CDR3 DNA reads TGTGCCAGCACCGACCAGGGGGCGTGGACTGAAGCTTTCTTT. The rearrangement joins TRBV28 to TRBJ1-1, with 8 bases matching TRBD1. The CDR3 has 14 amino acids. Per germline, CDR1 MDHEN and CDR2 SYDVKM. The V gene end was trimmed by 7 bases and the J gene end by 5 bases; junction bases not matched to a gene: 9.

V usage is TRBV6-1 and J usage is TRBJ2-1; TRBD2 matches 15 bases. Germline V gives CDR1 MNHNS, CDR2 SASEGT. V lost 8 bases, J lost 10 bases, and 9 bases stayed unmatched. This CDR3 comprises 15 residues. In DNA form, the CDR3 reads TGTGCCAGCGGGGGACTAGCGGGGGGCCGGACCGAGCAGTTCTTC. Translating it yields CASGGLAGGRTEQFF.

This clone was found a few times. J is TRBJ1-2 and V is TRBV5-4; 10 bases agree with TRBD1. V was pared by 4 bases and J by 3 bases, with 6 bases of the junction left unmatched. Per germline, CDR1 SGHNT and CDR2 YYREEE (reference sequence). The length of the CDR3 is 15 residues. Written as DNA, the CDR3 is TGTGCCAGCAGCGCACCGGGACAGGGGCACTATGGCTACACCTTC. Residues: CASSAPGQGHYGYTF.

In this sample, this clone turned up a few times. The J gene is TRBJ2-3, the V gene TRBV4-3, with 11 bases lining up with TRBD1. V trimming: 1 base; J trimming: 7 bases; junction bases outside the gene matches: 4. Per the germline V gene, CDR1 is LGHNA and CDR2 is YSLEER. This CDR3 spans 15 amino acids. CDR3 protein: CASSQAGTGGNTQYF. The CDR3 coding sequence is TGCGCCAGCAGCCAAGCCGGGACAGGGGGGAATACGCAGTATTTT.

This sequence joins TRBV9 and TRBJ2-7, with 8 bases lining up with TRBD2. The length of the CDR3 is 15 residues. With V trimmed by 0 bases and J by 7 bases, 9 bases remained unmatched. Per the germline V gene, CDR1 is SGDLS and CDR2 is YYNGEE. CDR3 loop: CASSVGMTSAYEQYF. CDR3 in DNA: TGTGCCAGCAGCGTAGGAATGACTAGCGCTTATGAGCAGTACTTC.

This clone appeared once. This chain links TRBV5-4 with TRBJ1-4; D possibly corresponds to TRBD1 (5 bases). CDR1 is SGHNT and CDR2 is YYREEE in the germline V gene (reference sequence). Trimming pared 4 bases from V and 5 bases from J, leaving 18 bases between. The CDR3 extends over 16 amino acids. Here the CDR3 DNA reads TGTGCCAGCAGCAAGGACATTGCTGGGGTGAATGAAAAACTGTTTTTT. This gives the protein CASSKDIAGVNEKLFF.

The CDR3 bases are TGTGCCAGCAGCGTAGGCGGGGGAACGGGCTACACCTTC. Translation gives CASSVGGGTGYTF. This sequence joins TRBV9 and TRBJ1-2; D is possibly TRBD1 (5 bases). Germline CDR1 SGDLS, CDR2 YYNGEE. The CDR3 runs to 13 residues. V lost 0 bases and J lost 8, with 11 bases in between.

This clone occurred a few times. The V call is TRBV29-1, the J call TRBJ2-5; 16 nucleotides match TRBD2. The trim removed 6 bases at V and 5 bases at J, leaving 6 bases unmatched. Germline-derived CDR1 and CDR2 are SQVTM and ANQGSEA. The CDR3 loop spans 15 amino acids. In nucleotides, the CDR3 is TGCAGCGTGACCGGGACTAGCGGGAGGGGTGAGACCCAGTACTTC. It codes for CSVTGTSGRGETQYF.

This clone has more than one count but fewer than ten. The chain carries TRBV7-2 and TRBJ2-5; TRBD2 matches at 10 bases. CDR1 SGHTA and CDR2 FQGNSA come from the germline V gene. The CDR3 contains 14 residues. The trim removed 6 bases at V and 2 bases at J, leaving 3 bases unmatched. The CDR3 DNA reads as TGTGCCAGCAGTTGGACTAGCGGACAAGAGACCCAGTACTTC. Protein sequence: CASSWTSGQETQYF.

Only a few counts were recorded for this clone. The chain employs TRBV4-2 and TRBJ2-1; 10 bases map to TRBD2. Germline CDR1 is LGHNA and CDR2 is YNFKEQ. Trimming cost V 0 bases and J 8 bases; bases outside gene matches: 13. The CDR3 sequence is 18 residues long. CDR3 nucleotides: TGTGCCAGCAGCCAAGATCCCCAAGGAGCGGGGGGGATCGATGAGCAGTTCTTC. Its protein product is CASSQDPQGAGGIDEQFF.

This rearrangement joins TRBV6-5 to TRBJ2-7; D is perhaps TRBD2 (5 bases). The CDR3 runs 16 residues. Germline values: CDR1 MNHEY, CDR2 SVGAGI. Trimming took off 1 base at V and 2 bases at J, with 15 bases between the two ends. Written as DNA, the CDR3 is TGTGCCAGCAGTTACTTGGTTCGGGGAGATCCCTACGAGCAGTACTTC. It translates to CASSYLVRGDPYEQYF.

V and J are TRBV19 and TRBJ2-1; the D gene is possibly TRBD1 (6 bases). The CDR3 runs to 14 residues. Germline-derived CDR1 and CDR2 are LNHDA and SQIVND (reference sequence). The V end lost 5 bases, the J end lost 2 bases, and 10 bases lay between the germline ends. For the CDR3, the DNA is TGTGCCAGTAGTTTCGGACAGCCCTACAATGAGCAGTTCTTC. Translation: CASSFGQPYNEQFF.

J is TRBJ1-6 and V is TRBV6-5; D is perhaps TRBD1 (5 bases). Germline CDR1 reads MNHEY; CDR2 reads SVGAGI. V was pared by 6 bases and J by 7 bases, with 10 bases between. This CDR3 is 13 amino acids long. The CDR3 protein is CASRLQENSPLHF. The CDR3 coding sequence is TGTGCCAGCAGGCTACAGGAAAATTCACCCCTCCACTTT.

The chain uses TRBV6-1 and TRBJ2-1; D is undetermined. CDR3 length: 13 amino acids. Germline lookup yields CDR1 MNHNS and CDR2 SASEGT. V dropped 5 bases and J dropped 9 bases, with 14 bases sitting between them. In DNA form, the CDR3 reads TGTGCCAGCAGTCTGGGCCCCGCCGGTGAGCAGTTCTTC. This translates into CASSLGPAGEQFF.

On this clone: Other DNA sequences in the sample encode the same CDR3. The V call is TRBV7-9, the J call TRBJ2-5, with D possibly being TRBD1 (6 bases). The length of the CDR3 is 14 residues. V was shortened by 4 bases and J by 5 bases, with 14 bases between the two germline ends. In germline, CDR1 is SEHNR, CDR2 FQNEAQ (reference sequence). The CDR3 DNA reads TGTGCCAGCAGCTCGGGGACATATGAGGAGACCCAGTACTTC. This translates into CASSSGTYEETQYF. Full variable domain (outside the CDR3, taken from reference TRBV7-9 and TRBJ2-5): DTGVSQNPRHKITKRGQNVTFRCDPISEHNRLYWYRQTLGQGPEFLTYFQNEAQLEKSRLLSDRFSAERPKGSFSTLEIQRTEQGDSAMYLCASSSGTYEETQYFGPGTRLLVL.

CDR3 sequence: CASSRGTAVNYGYTF. The CDR3 nucleotides are TGCGCCAGCAGCCGGGGGACAGCCGTAAACTATGGCTACACCTTC. This chain joins TRBV4-1 and TRBJ1-2; 7 bases are a match to TRBD1. Germline CDR1 MGHRA, CDR2 YSYEKL. The ends lost 4 bases at V and 2 bases at J; junction bases unmatched: 7. There are 15 residues in the CDR3.

The chain is built from TRBV6-1 and TRBJ2-7; possibly TRBD1 for D (6 bases). V was clipped by 5 bases and J by 3 bases, with 11 bases between them. Germline V lookup: CDR1 MNHNS, CDR2 SASEGT. CDR3 length equals 13 residues. The CDR3 loop is CASSLSRGYEQYF. The CDR3 DNA follows: TGTGCCAGCAGTTTATCCAGGGGCTACGAGCAGTACTTC.

The chain employs TRBV6-1 and TRBJ1-5, with D possibly TRBD1 on 6 matching bases. Trimming cost V 2 bases and J 0 bases, with 14 bases left between them. Germline CDR1 MNHNS, CDR2 SASEGT. This CDR3 contains 17 residues. The CDR3 is CASSERRTASSNQPQHF. The DNA for the CDR3 is TGTGCCAGCAGTGAAAGGCGGACAGCAAGTAGCAATCAGCCCCAGCATTTT.

As to this clone: This specimen includes other DNA sequences encoding the same CDR3. The J gene is TRBJ2-5, the V gene TRBV27; D gene unclear. V was clipped by 3 bases and J by 5 bases, with 4 bases between them. The CDR3 runs 11 residues. Germline V gives CDR1 MNHEY, CDR2 SMNVEV (reference sequence). The CDR3 sequence is CASSLGETQYF. CDR3 DNA sequence: TGTGCCAGCAGTTTGGGCGAGACCCAGTACTTC.

This clone has only one observation. V gene TRBV28 combines with J gene TRBJ1-6, with D hard to call. V dropped 7 bases and J dropped 5 bases, with 18 bases sitting between them. CDR3 length equals 16 residues. Germline CDR1 is MDHEN and CDR2 is SYDVKM. The CDR3 loop reads CASTLRRTTNNSPLHF. CDR3 nucleotide sequence: TGTGCCAGCACCCTCCGGCGGACTACAAATAATTCACCCCTCCACTTT.

The genes are TRBV19 and TRBJ1-5; 10 bases match TRBD1. The ends lost 5 bases at V and 10 bases at J; junction bases unmatched: 11. Per germline, CDR1 LNHDA and CDR2 SQIVND (reference sequence). The CDR3 loop spans 15 amino acids. CDR3 residues: CASSGGQGGTVPQHF. The CDR3 DNA reads as TGTGCCAGTAGTGGAGGACAGGGGGGCACGGTTCCCCAGCATTTT.

The chain combines TRBV5-1 with TRBJ1-4, with a possible D match to TRBD1 (5 bases). In germline, CDR1 is SGHRS, CDR2 YFSETQ. Between the trimmed V and J ends, which lost 4 bases and 4 bases, there was a span of 17 bases. There are 16 residues in the CDR3. The CDR3 coding sequence is TGCGCCAGCAGCATAACCCCCCAGGGACTTAATGAAAAACTGTTTTTT. This sequence encodes CASSITPQGLNEKLFF.

This clone appeared a few times. V gene TRBV27 combines with J gene TRBJ1-2; 7 bases agree with TRBD1. The V segment lost 3 bases and the J segment 7 bases; nucleotides outside the gene matches: 11. The length of the CDR3 is 15 residues. Germline V gene sequence: CDR1 MNHEY, CDR2 SMNVEV (reference sequence). The CDR3 coding sequence is TGTGCCAGCAGTTTCCAGTTAAACAGGGGTGGTGGCTACACCTTC. This codes for CASSFQLNRGGGYTF.

This clone was counted only a few times. J is TRBJ1-2 and V is TRBV6-5; maybe TRBD1 (6 bases). Germline lookup yields CDR1 MNHEY and CDR2 SVGAGI. The CDR3 has 13 amino acids. Trimming removed 5 bases at V and 4 bases at J, with 11 bases between. This CDR3 is CASSVRGIYGYTF. DNA for the CDR3: TGTGCCAGCAGTGTCAGGGGAATCTATGGCTACACCTTC.

The rearrangement links TRBV28 to TRBJ2-3; D remains unclear. The CDR3 extends over 12 amino acids. Germline V CDR1 and CDR2: MDHEN, SYDVKM. Trimming left V 6 bases short and J 5 bases short, with 9 bases between. The CDR3 loop is CASSTAGDTQYF. For the CDR3, the DNA is TGTGCCAGCAGCACAGCCGGAGATACGCAGTATTTT.

The V call is TRBV7-2, the J call TRBJ2-7; the D gene is possibly TRBD1 (6 bases). Germline V gene lookup returns CDR1 SGHTA and CDR2 FQGNSA. V was shortened by 3 bases and J by 4 bases, with 10 bases between the two germline ends. CDR3 length equals 13 residues. CDR3 sequence reads: CASSFGGQYEQYF. In nucleotides, the CDR3 is TGTGCCAGCAGCTTTGGGGGCCAGTACGAGCAGTACTTC. Supplemented by reference TRBV7-2 and TRBJ2-7, the full variable domain reads GAGVSQSPSNKVTEKGKDVELRCDPISGHTALYWYRQSLGQGLEFLIYFQGNSAPDKSGLPSDRFSAERTGGSVSTLTIQRTQQEDSAVYLCASSFGGQYEQYFGPGTRLTVT.

The CDR3 nucleotides read TGTGCCAGCAGCCCCAGGACTAGCCGACCGAACGAGCAGTACTTC. It yields the protein CASSPRTSRPNEQYF. The chain employs TRBV9 and TRBJ2-7; 8 bases line up with TRBD2. With V trimmed by 4 bases and J by 5 bases, 11 bases remained unmatched. This CDR3 is 15 amino acids long. CDR1 is SGDLS and CDR2 is YYNGEE in the germline V gene.

The chain recombines TRBV28 with TRBJ1-1, with D perhaps matching TRBD1 (6 bases). V was clipped by 5 bases and J by 4 bases, with 14 bases between them. CDR1 is MDHEN and CDR2 is SYDVKM in the germline V gene. The CDR3 loop spans 14 amino acids. The CDR3 DNA reads TGTGCCAGCAGTATGATTGGGACAACCACTGAAGCTTTCTTT. Translating it yields CASSMIGTTTEAFF.

The chain recombines TRBV9 with TRBJ2-3; 11 bases fit TRBD2. J gave up 1 base and V 0 bases, and 19 bases lay outside the gene matches. The CDR3 is 22 amino acids. In germline, CDR1 is SGDLS, CDR2 YYNGEE. The CDR3 here is CASSVDPLRASGGTPGTDTQYF. The CDR3 DNA reads as TGTGCCAGCAGCGTAGATCCCCTGCGAGCTAGCGGGGGGACGCCTGGCACAGATACGCAGTATTTT.

The CDR3 sequence is CASSQTGGVEKLFF. The CDR3 nucleotides read TGTGCCAGCAGTCAGACAGGGGGCGTTGAAAAACTGTTTTTT. V gene TRBV6-5 combines with J gene TRBJ1-4; 10 bases agree with TRBD1. V lost 5 bases to trimming and J lost 7 bases; unmatched junction nucleotides: 4. CDR3 length equals 14 residues. Per the germline V gene, CDR1 is MNHEY and CDR2 is SVGAGI.